This TCR beta chain emerged from a study of T cell responses to AZD1222 COVID-19 vaccine. Study conclusions and caveats: Donors in the cohort were predominantly white British and more often female, and clonal diversity was possibly underestimated.

Samples with a second dose at about 4 or about 12 weeks were pooled together. Assay: immunoSEQ multiplex PCR; the TCRdb copy retains only in-frame clones and omits some. This table has 90,000 to 120,000 clones, around 90% appearing once. This clone appeared once. Its target is unknown. This sample comprised peripheral blood, obtained 28 days after the second AZD1222 dose. The TCR comes from an adult who received the AZD1222 COVID-19 vaccine.

CDR3 nucleotides: TGTGCCAGTAGTGCGGACAGGGTGGGCACTGAAGCTTTCTTT. This gives the protein CASSADRVGTEAFF. The V and J genes are TRBV19 and TRBJ1-1, with 8 bases matching TRBD1. Trimming took 5 bases from V and 4 from J; bases not matched to a gene: 6. The CDR3 totals 14 residues. Germline CDR1 is LNHDA and CDR2 is SQIVND (reference sequence).